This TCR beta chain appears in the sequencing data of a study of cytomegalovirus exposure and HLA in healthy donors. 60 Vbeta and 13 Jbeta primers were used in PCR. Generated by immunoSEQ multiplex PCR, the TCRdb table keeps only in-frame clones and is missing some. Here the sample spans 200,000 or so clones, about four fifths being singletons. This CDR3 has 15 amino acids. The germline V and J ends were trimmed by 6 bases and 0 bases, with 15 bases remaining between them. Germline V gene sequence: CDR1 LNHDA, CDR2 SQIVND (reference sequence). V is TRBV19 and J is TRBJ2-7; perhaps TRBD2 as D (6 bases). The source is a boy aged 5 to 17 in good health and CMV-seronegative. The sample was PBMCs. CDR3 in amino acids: CASSRLASSSYEQYF. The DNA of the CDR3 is TGTGCCAGTAGCCGTCTAGCGTCAAGCTCCTACGAGCAGTACTTC.